These 31 T cell receptor beta chains share one sample of origin, sequenced in a study of long-term antiretroviral therapy in people with HIV. Run at survey level, the immunoSEQ assay was version v3.0. The assay was immunoSEQ multiplex PCR, and TCRdb's table has in-frame clones only and misses some. The profile shows fewer than 25,000 clones, more than 75% of them singletons. This material consisted of unsorted PBMCs, taken 4.4 years after starting antiretroviral therapy. These receptors were obtained from a man aged 30-40 years with HIV.

The rearrangement joins TRBV5-1 to TRBJ1-1, with TRBD1 matching over 9 bases. The CDR3 consists of 15 residues. J was trimmed by 2 bases and V by 7 bases; bases with no gene match: 9. Germline V gene data show CDR1 as SGHRS and CDR2 as YFSETQ. The CDR3 sequence: CASAAGTGKNTEAFF. CDR3 bases: TGCGCCAGCGCAGCGGGGACAGGGAAAAACACTGAAGCTTTCTTT.

This clone has only a few counts. The rearrangement uses TRBV9 and TRBJ2-7, with D perhaps matching TRBD1 or TRBD2 (5 bases each). The CDR3 sequence is 14 residues long. Per the germline V gene, CDR1 is SGDLS and CDR2 is YYNGEE. Trimming removed 0 bases at V and 0 bases at J, with 7 bases between. The DNA of the CDR3 is TGTGCCAGCAGCGTAGCAGGGACCTCCTACGAGCAGTACTTC. Its translation is CASSVAGTSYEQYF. Full variable domain (outside the CDR3, taken from reference TRBV9 and TRBJ2-7): DSGVTQTPKHLITATGQRVTLRCSPRSGDLSVYWYQQSLDQGLQFLIQYYNGEERAKGNILERFSAQQFPDLHSELNLSSLELGDSALYFCASSVAGTSYEQYFGPGTRLTVT.

The chain has TRBV7-9 and TRBJ1-5, with D unresolved. This CDR3 region has 18 residues. V gave up 7 bases and J gave up 0 bases, with 22 bases separating them. Germline V gene lookup returns CDR1 SEHNR and CDR2 FQNEAQ (reference sequence). The CDR3 sequence is CASIWVPPTSTSNQPQHF. The CDR3 DNA reads TGTGCCAGCATTTGGGTACCCCCTACCTCTACTAGCAATCAGCCCCAGCATTTT. Using reference TRBV7-9 and TRBJ1-5 for the parts outside the CDR3, the full variable domain is DTGVSQNPRHKITKRGQNVTFRCDPISEHNRLYWYRQTLGQGPEFLTYFQNEAQLEKSRLLSDRFSAERPKGSFSTLEIQRTEQGDSAMYLCASIWVPPTSTSNQPQHFGDGTRLSIL.

V and J are TRBV5-6 and TRBJ1-4, with D unresolved. V was cut by 4 bases and J by 5 bases, with 15 bases left in between. The CDR3 spans 15 residues. The germline gives CDR1 SGHDT, CDR2 YYEEEE. CDR3 sequence reads: CASSGLGAKNEKLFF. The CDR3 DNA reads TGTGCCAGCAGCGGATTAGGAGCGAAAAATGAAAAACTGTTTTTT.

This chain uses TRBV15 with TRBJ2-3; 8 bases line up with TRBD2. This CDR3 is built from 17 residues. From germline, CDR1 is LNHNV and CDR2 YYDKDF (reference sequence). The V gene end was trimmed by 0 bases and the J gene end by 0 bases; junction bases not matched to a gene: 5. This CDR3 is CATSRDRASGSTDTQYF. Written as DNA, the CDR3 is TGTGCCACCAGCAGAGATCGGGCTAGCGGGAGCACAGATACGCAGTATTTT.

This chain joins TRBV19 and TRBJ2-2, with D possibly TRBD2 on 6 matching bases. The germline V gene encodes CDR1 LNHDA and CDR2 SQIVND (reference sequence). There are 16 residues in the CDR3. The germline V and J ends were trimmed by 3 bases and 4 bases, with 15 bases remaining between them. The CDR3, as DNA: TGTGCCAGTAGTATCCTTCATGGAGGGGCCACCGGGGAGCTGTTTTTT. The encoded protein is CASSILHGGATGELFF.

This clone has a single count. The genes are TRBV7-6 and TRBJ2-7; possible D gene TRBD1, 5 bases. V lost 4 bases and J 5 bases, leaving 15 bases between the germline ends. The CDR3 spans 14 residues. Germline V gene sequence: CDR1 SGHVS, CDR2 FNYEAQ. CDR3: CASSSTGIRDEQYF. The CDR3, as DNA: TGTGCCAGCAGCTCCACAGGAATCAGGGACGAGCAGTACTTC.

This clone has just one count. The CDR3 region has the DNA TGTGCCAGCAGGGGAACGAGGAGGGAGCAGTACTTC. Translation gives CASRGTRREQYF. The chain recombines TRBV27 with TRBJ2-7; D perhaps matches TRBD2 (5 bases). This CDR3 contains 12 residues. Germline CDR1 MNHEY, CDR2 SMNVEV (reference sequence). V lost 6 bases to trimming and J lost 7 bases, with 13 bases between them.

This rearrangement joins TRBV14 to TRBJ2-2; the D gene is possibly TRBD2 (5 bases). V shed 1 base and J shed 5 bases, with 14 bases lying between them. Germline CDR1 is SGHDN and CDR2 is FVKESK. The CDR3 runs 16 residues. CDR3 in amino acids: CASSQGGGVGTGELFF. The CDR3 nucleotides are TGTGCCAGCAGCCAAGGAGGAGGAGTCGGGACCGGGGAGCTGTTTTTT.

This chain links TRBV5-4 with TRBJ2-3; unclear D gene. The CDR3 sequence is 13 residues long. Looked up from germline, CDR1 is SGHNT and CDR2 is YYREEE (reference sequence). V gave up 0 bases and J gave up 5 bases, with 7 bases separating them. The CDR3 protein is CASSLDLRDTQYF. The CDR3 DNA is TGTGCCAGCAGCTTGGATCTAAGAGATACGCAGTATTTT.

The rearrangement joins TRBV7-6 to TRBJ1-4; no reliable D call. This CDR3 region has 17 residues. The germline gives CDR1 SGHVS, CDR2 FNYEAQ. Trimming removed 0 bases at V and 0 bases at J, with 11 bases between. The CDR3 is CASSLAAGIATNEKLFF. DNA for the CDR3: TGTGCCAGCAGCTTAGCGGCGGGGATTGCAACTAATGAAAAACTGTTTTTT.

The count of this clone is one. The chain joins TRBV21-1 to TRBJ2-7; the table names TRBD2, a call not compared with the DNA. TRBV21-1 is described as a pseudogene. This CDR3 is built from 13 residues. In DNA, the CDR3 is TGTGCCATCCTAGCGGGATTAGTGTACGAGCAGTACTTC. Residues: CAILAGLVYEQYF.

The V gene is TRBV29-1, the J gene TRBJ2-3; D gene unclear. Trimming left V 4 bases short and J 0 bases short, with 11 bases between. Looked up from germline, CDR1 is SQVTM and CDR2 is ANQGSEA. The CDR3 consists of 14 residues. The CDR3 DNA reads as TGCAGCGTTGTTACCCCACGGAGCACAGATACGCAGTATTTT. Translation: CSVVTPRSTDTQYF.

The CDR3: CASSGTSGGETQYF. The DNA for the CDR3 is TGCGCCAGCAGCGGGACTAGCGGGGGAGAGACCCAGTACTTC. This sequence joins TRBV5-1 and TRBJ2-5, with TRBD2 identical over 14 bases. This CDR3 has 14 residues. V was pared by 4 bases and J by 4 bases, with 0 bases of the junction left unmatched. The germline V gene encodes CDR1 SGHRS and CDR2 YFSETQ.

The chain is built from TRBV27 and TRBJ1-1; no definite D call. The CDR3 length is 13 residues. V was shortened by 6 bases and J by 7 bases, with 15 bases between the two germline ends. From germline, CDR1 is MNHEY and CDR2 SMNVEV (reference sequence). Here the CDR3 reads CASRTEGYDEAFF. DNA for the CDR3: TGTGCCAGCAGAACTGAAGGCTATGATGAAGCTTTCTTT.

J is TRBJ2-7 and V is TRBV7-8; 12 bases are shared with TRBD2. CDR1 is SGHVS, CDR2 FQNEAQ, per germline. This CDR3 has 17 residues. V was clipped by 4 bases and J by 0 bases; unmatched bases: 7. The CDR3 loop is CASSSGLAGRTSYEQYF. The CDR3 DNA is TGTGCCAGCAGCTCGGGACTAGCGGGCCGAACCTCCTACGAGCAGTACTTC.

The chain joins TRBV5-6 to TRBJ2-5; D unresolved. Germline V gene sequence: CDR1 SGHDT, CDR2 YYEEEE. CDR3 length: 11 residues. V lost 1 base and J lost 4, with 2 bases in between. The CDR3 DNA follows: TGTGCCAGCAGCTTGTCAGAGACCCAGTACTTC. Its protein product is CASSLSETQYF.

The V gene is TRBV18, the J gene TRBJ1-1; D not certain. The CDR3 extends over 15 amino acids. In germline, CDR1 is KGHSH, CDR2 LQKENI. V was cut by 5 bases and J by 1 base, with 14 bases left in between. CDR3 bases: TGTGCCAGCTCATCAACCGGGCCAGGGAACACTGAAGCTTTCTTT. Translated: CASSSTGPGNTEAFF. Together with reference TRBV18 and TRBJ1-1, the CDR3 gives the full variable domain: NAGVMQNPRHLVRRRGQEARLRCSPMKGHSHVYWYRQLPEEGLKFMVYLQKENIIDESGMPKERFSAEFPKEGPSILRIQQVVRGDSAAYFCASSSTGPGNTEAFFGQGTRLTVV.

V usage is TRBV5-6 and J usage is TRBJ1-2, with 8 positions matching TRBD1. The CDR3 consists of 15 residues. V lost 3 bases, J lost 7 bases, and 11 bases stayed unmatched. CDR1 and CDR2 (germline): SGHDT, YYEEEE. CDR3 nucleotide sequence: TGTGCCAGCAGCTGGCGAACAGGGGGTGTGGGTGGCTACACCTTC. Translated: CASSWRTGGVGGYTF.

V gene TRBV6-4 combines with J gene TRBJ2-1; 10 bases are shared with TRBD1. The germline V gene has CDR1 MRHNA and CDR2 SNTAGT. The CDR3 is 14 residues long. V shed 6 bases and J 9 bases; nucleotides not matched to a gene: 8. The CDR3 loop reads CASSGTGEGSEQFF. In DNA form, the CDR3 reads TGTGCCAGCAGCGGGACAGGGGAGGGGAGTGAGCAGTTCTTC.

The J gene is TRBJ1-1, the V gene TRBV27, with TRBD1 as a possible D gene (6 bases). Trimming took off 2 bases at V and 8 bases at J, with 9 bases between the two ends. This CDR3 has 12 amino acids. Germline-derived CDR1 and CDR2 are MNHEY and SMNVEV (reference sequence). CDR3 region: CASSLGGREAFF. The CDR3 DNA is TGTGCCAGCAGTTTAGGGGGGCGGGAAGCTTTCTTT.

The CDR3 loop is CASSETGSNEKLFF. As DNA, the CDR3 is TGTGCCAGCAGCGAGACAGGGTCTAATGAAAAACTGTTTTTT. This chain connects TRBV27 to TRBJ1-4; 7 bases map to TRBD1. Germline V lookup: CDR1 MNHEY, CDR2 SMNVEV (reference sequence). The V and J ends lost 6 bases and 3 bases, in that order; junction bases with no gene match: 4. This CDR3 contains 14 residues.

The chain carries TRBV6-5 and TRBJ1-2; D is perhaps TRBD1 (6 bases). This CDR3 has 14 residues. Germline V gene data show CDR1 as MNHEY and CDR2 as SVGAGI. Trimming removed 2 bases at V and 5 bases at J, with 12 bases between. DNA of the CDR3: TGTGCCAGCAGTTACGGCAGGGGCGAGTATGGCTACACCTTC. Translation: CASSYGRGEYGYTF.

This clone was recorded only once. The chain is built from TRBV6-1 and TRBJ2-7, with a tentative D call TRBD2 (5 bases). The CDR3 is made up of 15 amino acids. The V gene's germline CDR1 is MNHNS and CDR2 SASEGT. Trimming removed 4 bases from V and 0 bases from J, with 13 bases in between. CDR3 loop: CASSVGSLSSYEQYF. CDR3 bases: TGTGCCAGCAGTGTTGGGAGTCTTAGCTCCTACGAGCAGTACTTC.

This clone has a handful of counts. The chain combines TRBV28 with TRBJ1-5; the D gene is possibly TRBD1 (6 bases). This CDR3 has 14 residues. The V gene's germline CDR1 is MDHEN and CDR2 SYDVKM. V lost 7 bases, J lost 14 bases, and 24 bases lay in between. CDR3 loop: CASTPTGNPRAKHF. For the CDR3, the DNA is TGTGCCAGCACTCCAACAGGGAACCCAAGAGCAAAGCATTTT.

The rearrangement uses TRBV2 and TRBJ2-5, with TRBD2 identical over 7 bases. Germline V gene sequence: CDR1 SNHLY, CDR2 FYNNEI. The CDR3 contains 15 residues. V trimming: 4 bases; J trimming: 0 bases; junction bases outside the gene matches: 5. The CDR3 loop reads CASSVAREYQETQYF. The CDR3 DNA follows: TGTGCCAGCAGTGTCGCGCGGGAGTACCAAGAGACCCAGTACTTC.

The chain combines TRBV2 with TRBJ1-1; D is ambiguous. This CDR3 has 14 amino acids. Germline V gene data show CDR1 as SNHLY and CDR2 as FYNNEI. V was pared by 6 bases and J by 4 bases, with 15 bases between. The CDR3 nucleotides are TGTGCCAGCAGCGGGCTTGGGGTCGGCACTGAAGCTTTCTTT. Translation: CASSGLGVGTEAFF. Looking up the rest from reference TRBV2 and TRBJ1-1 gives the full variable domain: EPEVTQTPSHQVTQMGQEVILRCVPISNHLYFYWYRQILGQKVEFLVSFYNNEISEKSEIFDDQFSVERPDGSNFTLKIRSTKLEDSAMYFCASSGLGVGTEAFFGQGTRLTVV.

The chain is built from TRBV11-2 and TRBJ2-7; D not resolved. Per germline, CDR1 SGHAT and CDR2 FQNNGV. Trimming left V 1 base short and J 3 bases short, with 13 bases between. This CDR3 comprises 15 residues. CDR3 loop: CASSLGGTPLYEQYF. The CDR3 bases are TGTGCCAGCAGCTTAGGGGGTACTCCTCTCTACGAGCAGTACTTC.

This chain uses TRBV19 with TRBJ1-1; a weak D match, TRBD1 (6 bases). V was trimmed by 6 bases and J by 8 bases, leaving 10 bases between them. In germline, CDR1 is LNHDA, CDR2 SQIVND (reference sequence). CDR3 length: 11 residues. The CDR3 bases are TGTGCCAGTAGGATTGGGACAGAAGCTTTCTTT. It codes for CASRIGTEAFF. Combining the CDR3 with reference TRBV19 and TRBJ1-1 gives the whole variable domain DGGITQSPKYLFRKEGQNVTLSCEQNLNHDAMYWYRQDPGQGLRLIYYSQIVNDFQKGDIAEGYSVSREKKESFPLTVTSAQKNPTAFYLCASRIGTEAFFGQGTRLTVV.

This sequence joins TRBV14 and TRBJ2-2, with no clear D. Germline CDR1 reads SGHDN; CDR2 reads FVKESK. The CDR3 extends over 14 amino acids. V lost 2 bases, J lost 0 bases, and 4 bases lay in between. The CDR3 coding sequence is TGTGCCAGCAGCCAATACTCGAACACCGGGGAGCTGTTTTTT. Protein sequence: CASSQYSNTGELFF.

This clone was seen only once. The genes are TRBV4-3 and TRBJ2-7; 9 bases are shared with TRBD2. Germline V gene sequence: CDR1 LGHNA, CDR2 YSLEER. The CDR3 contains 15 residues. V was pared by 4 bases and J by 5 bases, with 9 bases of the junction left unmatched. The CDR3 here is CASSLIAGEPHEQYF. CDR3 DNA: TGCGCCAGCAGCCTTATAGCGGGAGAACCCCACGAGCAGTACTTC.